The next 29 T cell receptor beta chains were all read from a single sample in a study of T cell repertoires in ileal Crohn's disease. Time point of the sample: neoterminal ileum biopsy at postoperative endoscopy, about 6 months after surgery. Generated by immunoSEQ multiplex PCR, the TCRdb table keeps only in-frame clones and is missing some. The data contain about 12,000 clones, 80% to 85% of them singletons. Source material: ileal tissue. The receptors originated from an adult with Crohn's disease.

The chain has TRBV6-4 and TRBJ1-4; D ambiguous. With 5 bases removed from V and 8 bases from J, the gap between germline ends came to 12 bases. Per the germline V gene, CDR1 is MRHNA and CDR2 is SNTAGT. CDR3 length equals 13 residues. CDR3 sequence reads: CASSIVLGEKLFF. The CDR3 coding sequence is TGTGCCAGCAGTATAGTGTTGGGCGAAAAACTGTTTTTT.

The chain couples TRBV18 to TRBJ1-4; 7 bases agree with TRBD1. Germline-derived CDR1 and CDR2 are KGHSH and LQKENI. This CDR3 is built from 15 residues. V lost 3 bases and J lost 0; bases outside the gene matches: 1. CDR3 region: CASSPGQTTNEKLFF. The CDR3, as DNA: TGTGCCAGCTCACCGGGACAGACAACTAATGAAAAACTGTTTTTT.

This chain joins TRBV6-1 and TRBJ2-3; possibly TRBD2 for D (6 bases). The CDR3 loop spans 14 amino acids. CDR1 is MNHNS, CDR2 SASEGT, per germline. The V and J ends lost 7 bases and 6 bases respectively, with 17 bases between them. CDR3 coding DNA: TGTGCCAGCACGAGTAGGGGACTGATGGATACGCAGTATTTT. It yields the protein CASTSRGLMDTQYF.

J is TRBJ2-7 and V is TRBV5-1; D remains ambiguous. CDR3 size: 15 residues. The V end lost 2 bases, the J end lost 5 bases, and 17 bases lay between the germline ends. Germline CDR1 SGHRS, CDR2 YFSETQ. The DNA of the CDR3 is TGCGCCAGCAGCTTCACCCCAGGTACGTTCAACGAGCAGTACTTC. Residues: CASSFTPGTFNEQYF.

V usage is TRBV11-2 and J usage is TRBJ2-7, with 14 bases aligning to TRBD2. The trim removed 4 bases at V and 2 bases at J, leaving 7 bases unmatched. This CDR3 is 17 amino acids long. The germline gives CDR1 SGHAT, CDR2 FQNNGV. CDR3 DNA: TGTGCCAGCAGCTCCGGGACTAGCGGGAGAAGGACCTACGAGCAGTACTTC. Its translation: CASSSGTSGRRTYEQYF.

V is TRBV5-4 and J is TRBJ1-4; possible D gene TRBD1, 6 bases. This CDR3 has 16 residues. V was trimmed by 6 bases and J by 5 bases, leaving 20 bases between them. Germline V lookup: CDR1 SGHNT, CDR2 YYREEE (reference sequence). Here the CDR3 reads CASTLGLDSSNEKLFF. Written as DNA, the CDR3 is TGTGCCAGCACCCTTGGACTGGACAGTTCAAATGAAAAACTGTTTTTT. The full variable domain, completed using reference TRBV5-4 and TRBJ1-4, is ETGVTQSPTHLIKTRGQQVTLRCSSQSGHNTVSWYQQALGQGPQFIFQYYREEENGRGNFPPRFSGLQFPNYSSELNVNALELDDSALYLCASTLGLDSSNEKLFFGSGTQLSVL.

The V call is TRBV6-6, the J call TRBJ1-5; 8 positions agree with TRBD1. The CDR3 is 14 residues long. Germline assignment: CDR1 MNHNY and CDR2 SVGAGI (reference sequence). The J segment lost 7 bases and the V segment lost 3 bases, leaving 5 bases of the junction unmatched. CDR3 nucleotide sequence: TGTGCCAGCAGTTATAGAACAGGGGGACAGCCCCAGCATTTT. It is translated as CASSYRTGGQPQHF.

V usage is TRBV7-2 and J usage is TRBJ2-7; D is uncertain. The ends were cut back, 4 bases at V and 0 bases at J, with 7 bases in the middle. The CDR3 loop spans 13 amino acids. The V gene's germline CDR1 is SGHTA and CDR2 FQGNSA. The chain's CDR3 is CASSSRDSYEQYF. The CDR3 DNA reads TGTGCCAGCAGCTCGCGTGACTCCTACGAGCAGTACTTC.

This rearrangement joins TRBV27 to TRBJ1-6; D unresolved. This CDR3 comprises 15 residues. The V and J ends lost 5 bases and 5 bases respectively, with 13 bases between them. The germline V gene encodes CDR1 MNHEY and CDR2 SMNVEV (reference sequence). The CDR3 loop is CASSPPSIDNSPLHF. CDR3 nucleotides: TGTGCCAGCAGTCCCCCCAGTATCGATAATTCACCCCTCCACTTT.

The CDR3 bases are TGTGCCAGCAGCCACAGGGGGACTGAAGCTTTCTTT. The encoded protein is CASSHRGTEAFF. V is TRBV25-1 and J is TRBJ1-1, with TRBD1 matching 8 bases. The CDR3 loop spans 12 amino acids. Germline assignment: CDR1 MGHDK and CDR2 SYGVNS. With 6 bases clipped from V and 5 bases from J, the junction kept 2 bases outside the gene matches. Filled out from reference TRBV25-1 and TRBJ1-1, the complete variable domain reads EADIYQTPRYLVIGTGKKITLECSQTMGHDKMYWYQQDPGMELHLIHYSYGVNSTEKGDLSSESTVSRIRTEHFPLTLESARPSHTSQYLCASSHRGTEAFFGQGTRLTVV.

The rearrangement uses TRBV6-1 and TRBJ1-5; TRBD1 matches 8 bases. Germline CDR1 reads MNHNS; CDR2 reads SASEGT. CDR3 length: 14 residues. The trim removed 6 bases at V and 2 bases at J, leaving 3 bases unmatched. The CDR3 DNA follows: TGTGCCAGCAGCGGGGGACAGGGCAATCAGCCCCAGCATTTT. It codes for CASSGGQGNQPQHF.

The rearrangement links TRBV5-4 to TRBJ1-4; D is unresolved. CDR1 SGHNT and CDR2 YYREEE come from the germline V gene (reference sequence). Trimming stripped 4 bases from V and 7 bases from J, with 11 bases between. The CDR3 sequence is 13 residues long. The CDR3 loop reads CASSADRGEKLFF. The CDR3 DNA reads TGTGCCAGCAGCGCGGATCGTGGTGAAAAACTGTTTTTT.

This clone was detected once. This rearrangement joins TRBV7-2 to TRBJ1-2; weak D call: TRBD1 (5 bases). CDR3 size: 15 residues. V was pared by 2 bases and J by 4 bases, with 14 bases between. Germline V gene data show CDR1 as SGHTA and CDR2 as FQGNSA. CDR3: CASSLTNRGSYGYTF. In nucleotides, the CDR3 is TGTGCCAGCAGCTTAACAAACCGGGGGTCCTATGGCTACACCTTC. Supplemented by reference TRBV7-2 and TRBJ1-2, the full variable domain reads GAGVSQSPSNKVTEKGKDVELRCDPISGHTALYWYRQSLGQGLEFLIYFQGNSAPDKSGLPSDRFSAERTGGSVSTLTIQRTQQEDSAVYLCASSLTNRGSYGYTFGSGTRLTVV.

V is TRBV5-1 and J is TRBJ1-1; tentatively, D is TRBD1 (5 bases). CDR3 size: 14 residues. The germline CDR1 and CDR2 sequences are SGHRS and YFSETQ. V dropped 5 bases and J dropped 5 bases, with 16 bases sitting between them. CDR3 sequence (DNA): TGCGCCAGCAGTGCGGGGGATACGAGGACTGAAGCTTTCTTT. It specifies CASSAGDTRTEAFF.

The V call is TRBV27, the J call TRBJ2-7; 10 bases agree with TRBD1. CDR1 is MNHEY and CDR2 is SMNVEV in the germline V gene (reference sequence). CDR3 length: 14 residues. The J segment lost 0 bases and the V segment lost 4 bases, leaving 0 bases of the junction unmatched. CDR3 sequence reads: CASSWTGGSYEQYF. The CDR3 nucleotides are TGTGCCAGCAGTTGGACAGGGGGCTCCTACGAGCAGTACTTC.

The V call is TRBV18, the J call TRBJ2-1; D is possibly TRBD2 (5 bases). Germline CDR1 KGHSH, CDR2 LQKENI. The CDR3 spans 13 residues. Trimming stripped 2 bases from V and 9 bases from J, with 11 bases between. CDR3 region: CASSPFGSAEQFF. The CDR3 region has the DNA TGTGCCAGCTCACCATTTGGGAGTGCTGAGCAGTTCTTC.

The chain joins TRBV6-1 to TRBJ1-2; a weak D match, TRBD1 (6 bases). V gave up 9 bases and J gave up 5 bases, with 16 bases separating them. This CDR3 spans 13 amino acids. The germline V gene encodes CDR1 MNHNS and CDR2 SASEGT. In DNA form, the CDR3 reads TGTGCCAGTCTGAGACAGGCCACGTATGGCTACACCTTC. Translated: CASLRQATYGYTF.

CDR3 in amino acids: CASSSVTGYLYGYTF. Written as DNA, the CDR3 is TGCGCCAGCAGCTCGGTGACAGGGTATCTCTATGGCTACACCTTC. The chain combines TRBV5-1 with TRBJ1-2; 7 nucleotides line up with TRBD1. The CDR3 length is 15 residues. The V gene end was trimmed by 3 bases and the J gene end by 4 bases; junction bases not matched to a gene: 9. Germline CDR1 reads SGHRS; CDR2 reads YFSETQ.

The rearrangement uses TRBV5-1 and TRBJ2-5; the match to TRBD2 covers 12 bases. V was clipped by 3 bases and J by 1 base; unmatched bases: 4. The CDR3 loop spans 16 amino acids. Germline CDR1 and CDR2: SGHRS and YFSETQ. CDR3 sequence reads: CASSSQLAGGQETQYF. The DNA for the CDR3 is TGCGCCAGCAGCTCCCAACTAGCGGGGGGCCAAGAGACCCAGTACTTC.

The chain couples TRBV18 to TRBJ2-2, with unresolved D. This CDR3 contains 15 residues. Looked up from germline, CDR1 is KGHSH and CDR2 is LQKENI. V was pared by 5 bases and J by 5 bases, with 15 bases between. The CDR3 bases are TGTGCCAGCTCATCCAAGACTGTGAGGACCGGGGAGCTGTTTTTT. It is translated as CASSSKTVRTGELFF.

This rearrangement joins TRBV9 to TRBJ2-5; 7 bases are a match to TRBD2. The CDR3 extends over 17 amino acids. From germline, CDR1 is SGDLS and CDR2 YYNGEE. The V and J ends lost 4 bases and 5 bases, in that order; junction bases with no gene match: 17. For the CDR3, the DNA is TGTGCCAGCAGCCCCCGACTAGCACGTTTAGGGCAGGAGACCCAGTACTTC. It codes for CASSPRLARLGQETQYF.

This clone is a singleton in its sample. This chain uses TRBV5-4 with TRBJ2-1; TRBD2 agrees at 11 bases. This CDR3 is 16 amino acids long. J was trimmed by 7 bases and V by 4 bases; bases with no gene match: 10. Germline CDR1 SGHNT, CDR2 YYREEE (reference sequence). CDR3 nucleotide sequence: TGTGCCAGCAGCCCCCGACTAGCGGGAACGGGAAATGAGCAGTTCTTC. It specifies CASSPRLAGTGNEQFF.

V usage is TRBV7-3 and J usage is TRBJ1-2; TRBD1 matches 8 bases. The germline V gene encodes CDR1 SGHTA and CDR2 FQGTGA. Losses at the gene ends were 3 bases for V and 8 bases for J; bases not matched to a gene: 5. This CDR3 comprises 13 residues. The CDR3 DNA reads TGTGCCAGCAGCTTCGTACAGGGGGTCGGCTACACCTTC. This gives the protein CASSFVQGVGYTF.

The chain joins TRBV6-1 to TRBJ2-5, with TRBD2 identical over 15 bases. Per the germline V gene, CDR1 is MNHNS and CDR2 is SASEGT. The V and J ends lost 5 bases and 5 bases, in that order; junction bases with no gene match: 3. The CDR3 sequence is 15 residues long. CDR3 sequence reads: CASSRTSGRAETQYF. The CDR3 DNA reads TGTGCCAGCAGTAGGACTAGCGGGAGGGCGGAGACCCAGTACTTC.

There are a few counts of this clone. V and J are TRBV30 and TRBJ1-1; 7 bases align to TRBD1. Germline V gives CDR1 GTSNPN, CDR2 SVGIG (reference sequence). The CDR3 totals 11 residues. J was trimmed by 1 base and V by 7 bases; bases with no gene match: 0. The CDR3 DNA follows: TGTGCCTCAGGGGGGAACACTGAAGCTTTCTTT. It codes for CASGGNTEAFF.

The J gene is TRBJ2-2, the V gene TRBV7-9; 10 bases are shared with TRBD2. V lost 3 bases and J lost 2; bases outside the gene matches: 6. The CDR3 spans 17 residues. CDR1 is SEHNR, CDR2 FQNEAQ, per germline (reference sequence). CDR3 DNA sequence: TGTGCCAGCAGCTTTCCAGCGGGGGGGTCTAACACCGGGGAGCTGTTTTTT. Its protein is CASSFPAGGSNTGELFF. Based on the CDR3 plus reference TRBV7-9 and TRBJ2-2, the full variable domain is DTGVSQNPRHKITKRGQNVTFRCDPISEHNRLYWYRQTLGQGPEFLTYFQNEAQLEKSRLLSDRFSAERPKGSFSTLEIQRTEQGDSAMYLCASSFPAGGSNTGELFFGEGSRLTVL.

Remarks on this clone: Other DNA sequences from this sample encode an identical CDR3 as well. The chain combines TRBV27 with TRBJ1-2; no clear D gene. CDR1 and CDR2 (germline): MNHEY, SMNVEV (reference sequence). CDR3 size: 13 residues. Between the trimmed V and J ends, which lost 2 bases and 2 bases, there was a span of 6 bases. The CDR3 loop is CASSLGQNYGYTF. CDR3 sequence (DNA): TGTGCCAGCAGTTTAGGCCAGAACTATGGCTACACCTTC.

This clone was recorded a few times. The V call is TRBV6-1, the J call TRBJ2-3; 10 nucleotides agree with TRBD2. The CDR3 runs 16 residues. The V gene's germline CDR1 is MNHNS and CDR2 SASEGT. V lost 1 base and J lost 0; bases outside the gene matches: 1. CDR3: CASSEGAGGSTDTQYF. CDR3 DNA sequence: TGTGCCAGCAGTGAAGGAGCGGGGGGGAGCACAGATACGCAGTATTTT.

The chain is built from TRBV11-3 and TRBJ2-6, with D possibly TRBD2 on 5 matching bases. V lost 1 base, J lost 2 bases, and 6 bases lay in between. This CDR3 comprises 15 residues. Germline V lookup: CDR1 SGHNT, CDR2 YENEEA. CDR3 DNA: TGTGCCAGCAGCTTAGTCGGGGCTGGGGCCAACGTCCTGACTTTC. This encodes CASSLVGAGANVLTF.